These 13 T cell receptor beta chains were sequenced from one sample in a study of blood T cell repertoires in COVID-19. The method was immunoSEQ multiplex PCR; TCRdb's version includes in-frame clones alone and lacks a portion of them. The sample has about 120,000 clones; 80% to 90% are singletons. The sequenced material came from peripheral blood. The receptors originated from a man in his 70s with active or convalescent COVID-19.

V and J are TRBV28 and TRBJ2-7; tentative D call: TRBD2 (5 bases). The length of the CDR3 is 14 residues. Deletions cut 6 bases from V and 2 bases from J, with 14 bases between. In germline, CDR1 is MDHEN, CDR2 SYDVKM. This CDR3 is CASRDPAGPYEQYF. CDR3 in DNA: TGTGCCAGCAGAGACCCGGCGGGTCCCTACGAGCAGTACTTC.

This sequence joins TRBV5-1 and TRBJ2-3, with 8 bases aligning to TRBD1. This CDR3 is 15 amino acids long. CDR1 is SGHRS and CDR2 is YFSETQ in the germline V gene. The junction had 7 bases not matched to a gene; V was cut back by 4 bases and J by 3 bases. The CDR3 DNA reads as TGCGCCAGCAGCCCGACAGGGGATAGAACAGATACGCAGTATTTT. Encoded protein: CASSPTGDRTDTQYF.

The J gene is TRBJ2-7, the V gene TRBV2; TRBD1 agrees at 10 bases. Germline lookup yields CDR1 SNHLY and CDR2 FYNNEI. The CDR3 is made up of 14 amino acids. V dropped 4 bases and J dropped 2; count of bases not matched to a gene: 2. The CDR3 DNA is TGTGCCAGCAGTGGCGGACAGGGGGCCTACGAGCAGTACTTC. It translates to CASSGGQGAYEQYF. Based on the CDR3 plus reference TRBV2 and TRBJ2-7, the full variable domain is EPEVTQTPSHQVTQMGQEVILRCVPISNHLYFYWYRQILGQKVEFLVSFYNNEISEKSEIFDDQFSVERPDGSNFTLKIRSTKLEDSAMYFCASSGGQGAYEQYFGPGTRLTVT.

CDR3 loop: CASSSQGDGYTF. CDR3 nucleotide sequence: TGTGCCAGCAGTTCCCAGGGGGACGGCTACACCTTC. V is TRBV12-3 or TRBV12-4 and J is TRBJ1-2; 7 positions agree with TRBD1. The V segment lost 4 bases and the J segment 8 bases; nucleotides outside the gene matches: 4. CDR3 length: 12 residues.

The CDR3 sequence is CASSDRGPFF. In nucleotides, the CDR3 is TGTGCCAGCAGTGACAGGGGACCTTTCTTT. The chain employs TRBV6-6 and TRBJ1-1; 8 positions agree with TRBD1. The CDR3 length is 10 residues. The V and J ends lost 5 bases and 12 bases, in that order; junction bases with no gene match: 2. CDR1 MNHNY and CDR2 SVGAGI come from the germline V gene (reference sequence).

The DNA for the CDR3 is TGTGCCAGTAGTACCCTGTTAACGCGGTCGAACACCGGGGAGCTGTTTTTT. Protein product: CASSTLLTRSNTGELFF. V is TRBV19 and J is TRBJ2-2; D ambiguous. This CDR3 comprises 17 residues. Trimming removed 4 bases at V and 0 bases at J, with 15 bases between. Germline V CDR1 and CDR2: LNHDA, SQIVND (reference sequence).

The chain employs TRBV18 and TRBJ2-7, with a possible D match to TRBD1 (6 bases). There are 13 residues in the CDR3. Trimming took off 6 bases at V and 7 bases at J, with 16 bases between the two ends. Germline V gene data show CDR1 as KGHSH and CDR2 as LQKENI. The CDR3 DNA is TGTGCCAGCTCTCCTACAGGGAGAGAGGAGCAGTACTTC. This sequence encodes CASSPTGREEQYF.

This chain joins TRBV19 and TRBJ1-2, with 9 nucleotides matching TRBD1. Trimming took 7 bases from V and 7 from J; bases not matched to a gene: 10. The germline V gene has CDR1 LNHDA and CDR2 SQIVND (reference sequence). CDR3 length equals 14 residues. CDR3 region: CASTGQGRSGGYTF. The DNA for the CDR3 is TGTGCCAGTACGGGACAGGGAAGAAGTGGTGGCTACACCTTC.

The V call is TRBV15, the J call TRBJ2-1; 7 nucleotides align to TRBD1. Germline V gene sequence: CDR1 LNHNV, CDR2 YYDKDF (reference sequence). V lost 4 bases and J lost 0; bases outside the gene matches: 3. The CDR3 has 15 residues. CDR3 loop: CATSTGTASYNEQFF. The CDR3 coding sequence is TGTGCCACCAGCACCGGGACAGCCTCCTACAATGAGCAGTTCTTC.

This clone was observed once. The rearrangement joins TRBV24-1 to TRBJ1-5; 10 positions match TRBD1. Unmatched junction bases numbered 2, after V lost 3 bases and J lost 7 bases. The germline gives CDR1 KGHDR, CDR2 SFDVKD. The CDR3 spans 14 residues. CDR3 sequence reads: CATSDGQGVQPQHF. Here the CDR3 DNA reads TGTGCCACCAGTGATGGACAGGGGGTACAGCCCCAGCATTTT.

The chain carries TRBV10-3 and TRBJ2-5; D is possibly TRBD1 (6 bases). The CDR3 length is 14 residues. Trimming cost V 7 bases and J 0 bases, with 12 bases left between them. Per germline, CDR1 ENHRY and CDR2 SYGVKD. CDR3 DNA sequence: TGTGCCATCAAAACCGGACAGAACCAAGAGACCCAGTACTTC. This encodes CAIKTGQNQETQYF.

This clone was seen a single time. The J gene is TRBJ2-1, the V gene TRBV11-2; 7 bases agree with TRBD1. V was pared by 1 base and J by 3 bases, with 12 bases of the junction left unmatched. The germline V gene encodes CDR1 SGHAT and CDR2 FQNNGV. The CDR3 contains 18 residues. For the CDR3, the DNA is TGTGCCAGCAGCTTAGTGGTAGGGACAGACTTGTACTACAATGAGCAGTTCTTC. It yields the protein CASSLVVGTDLYYNEQFF.

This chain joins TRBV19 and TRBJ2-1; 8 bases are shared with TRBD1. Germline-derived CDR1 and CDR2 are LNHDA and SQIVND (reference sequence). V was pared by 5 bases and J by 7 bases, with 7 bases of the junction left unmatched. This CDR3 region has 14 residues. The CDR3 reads CASSSRTGRNEQFF. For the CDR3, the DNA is TGTGCCAGTAGTTCCCGGACAGGGAGGAATGAGCAGTTCTTC.